Listed here is a single T cell receptor (beta chain). This CDR3 spans 17 amino acids. Germline CDR1 and CDR2: SGHRS and YFSETQ. The germline V and J ends were trimmed by 2 bases and 2 bases, with 18 bases remaining between them. These data originate in a study of T cells in Graves' hyperthyroidism and ophthalmopathy. As for the study in general: Blood was drawn when the patient was first diagnosed and still untreated.

RNA transcripts yielded amplified TCR beta CDR3 regions. Using the HTBI primer set, a first-round RT-PCR was run on the TCR CDR3. TCRdb re-analysed the multiplex PCR reads in MiXCR, keeping a single row per CDR3 protein. Of hundreds of thousands of distinct CDR3 sequences listed, about 17% were seen once; the top ten hold 3% to 4%. The receptor's source is a woman aged 25 to 39 with Graves' hyperthyroidism. The chain recombines TRBV5-1 with TRBJ2-3; D remains unclear. Sequenced: blood. The CDR3 nucleotides read TGCGCCAGCAGCTTAGTAGTGACGGCGGTTGACACAGATACGCAGTATTTT. Amino acid sequence: CASSLVVTAVDTDTQYF.